These 24 T cell receptor beta chains were sequenced from one sample in a study of cytomegalovirus exposure and HLA in healthy donors. PCR was performed using 60 Vbeta and 13 Jbeta primers. Only in-frame clones appear in the TCRdb table, and some are missing; sequencing was by immunoSEQ multiplex PCR. Among some 99,000 clones, roughly two thirds were seen once, and the ten largest hold about 1.3%. The sequencing sample was made of PBMCs. The receptors originated from a female donor in good health and CMV-seronegative.

The rearrangement links TRBV5-4 to TRBJ2-7; maybe TRBD2 (6 bases). Germline V gene lookup returns CDR1 SGHNT and CDR2 YYREEE (reference sequence). Trimming removed 4 bases at V and 0 bases at J, with 14 bases between. The CDR3 has 15 residues. CDR3 in DNA: TGTGCCAGCAGCATCTCCGACGGGAGCTCCTACGAGCAGTACTTC. It yields the protein CASSISDGSSYEQYF.

The chain has TRBV7-6 and TRBJ2-5; D is unresolved. Germline CDR1 SGHVS, CDR2 FNYEAQ. The length of the CDR3 is 12 residues. Trimming removed 5 bases at V and 1 base at J, with 5 bases between. CDR3 residues: CASSPGQETQYF. Written as DNA, the CDR3 is TGTGCCAGCAGCCCCGGCCAAGAGACCCAGTACTTC.

V is TRBV5-1 and J is TRBJ2-7; 11 nucleotides line up with TRBD2. V was clipped by 2 bases and J by 2 bases; unmatched bases: 3. Germline assignment: CDR1 SGHRS and CDR2 YFSETQ. The CDR3 consists of 15 residues. The chain's CDR3 is CASSFGLAGAYEQYF. CDR3 coding DNA: TGCGCCAGCAGCTTTGGACTAGCGGGCGCCTACGAGCAGTACTTC.

This chain links TRBV6-5 with TRBJ2-7; TRBD2 is a possible D gene (5 bases). CDR1 and CDR2 from the germline V gene are MNHEY and SVGAGI. This CDR3 region has 14 residues. Trimming took off 2 bases at V and 0 bases at J, with 8 bases between the two ends. In nucleotides, the CDR3 is TGTGCCAGCAGTTACGGGAGAAGCTCCTACGAGCAGTACTTC. This codes for CASSYGRSSYEQYF.

The V call is TRBV27, the J call TRBJ2-5; TRBD1 matches 7 bases. Per the germline V gene, CDR1 is MNHEY and CDR2 is SMNVEV (reference sequence). The ends lost 3 bases at V and 4 bases at J; junction bases unmatched: 8. This CDR3 has 15 residues. The CDR3 loop is CASSFRQGGAETQYF. CDR3 DNA sequence: TGTGCCAGCAGTTTCCGACAGGGTGGGGCAGAGACCCAGTACTTC.

This chain connects TRBV6-6 to TRBJ2-7; no firm D call. Germline V lookup: CDR1 MNHNY, CDR2 SVGAGI (reference sequence). The CDR3 is made up of 15 amino acids. With 2 bases removed from V and 2 bases from J, the gap between germline ends came to 13 bases. The CDR3 nucleotides are TGTGCCAGCAGTTACCCACCAACAAAGACCTACGAGCAGTACTTC. It is translated as CASSYPPTKTYEQYF.

This clone was observed a few times. The chain joins TRBV10-3 to TRBJ1-1, with TRBD1 matching 8 bases. V was pared by 7 bases and J by 1 base, with 2 bases of the junction left unmatched. Germline V gene data show CDR1 as ENHRY and CDR2 as SYGVKD. This CDR3 contains 13 residues. The CDR3 DNA reads as TGTGCCATCAAACAGGGGGAGAACACTGAAGCTTTCTTT. This encodes CAIKQGENTEAFF.

J is TRBJ1-1 and V is TRBV28; D gene uncertain. The CDR3 loop spans 13 amino acids. V lost 7 bases and J 8 bases, leaving 17 bases between the germline ends. Per the germline V gene, CDR1 is MDHEN and CDR2 is SYDVKM. CDR3 nucleotide sequence: TGTGCCAGCACCCCCCTACCGAGCCACGAAGCTTTCTTT. Residues: CASTPLPSHEAFF. The full variable domain, completed using reference TRBV28 and TRBJ1-1, is DVKVTQSSRYLVKRTGEKVFLECVQDMDHENMFWYRQDPGLGLRLIYFSYDVKMKEKGDIPEGYSVSREKKERFSLILESASTNQTSMYLCASTPLPSHEAFFGQGTRLTVV.

This clone occurred once. The gene calls are TRBV4-1 and TRBJ2-7; TRBD1 matches 8 bases. CDR1 and CDR2 (germline): MGHRA, YSYEKL. This CDR3 spans 13 amino acids. Germline trimming cut 4 bases from V and 7 bases from J; bases unmatched to any gene: 6. The CDR3 reads CASSRLTGEEQYF. CDR3 in DNA: TGCGCCAGCAGCCGGCTGACAGGGGAAGAGCAGTACTTC.

V usage is TRBV5-6 and J usage is TRBJ1-6, with a tentative D call TRBD1 (6 bases). The CDR3 covers 16 residues. Trimming removed 0 bases at V and 13 bases at J, with 20 bases between. Per the germline V gene, CDR1 is SGHDT and CDR2 is YYEEEE. Here the CDR3 reads CASSLAPAGGGFPLHF. The CDR3 DNA is TGTGCCAGCAGCTTGGCCCCCGCGGGAGGGGGGTTCCCCCTCCACTTT.

J is TRBJ1-1 and V is TRBV29-1; TRBD1 might be the D (6 bases). This CDR3 has 13 amino acids. V was pared by 4 bases and J by 1 base, with 10 bases between. Looked up from germline, CDR1 is SQVTM and CDR2 is ANQGSEA. CDR3 loop: CSVVDRSNTEAFF. The CDR3 bases are TGCAGCGTTGTCGACAGGTCGAACACTGAAGCTTTCTTT. Using reference TRBV29-1 and TRBJ1-1 for the parts outside the CDR3, the full variable domain is SAVISQKPSRDICQRGTSLTIQCQVDSQVTMMFWYRQQPGQSLTLIATANQGSEATYESGFVIDKFPISRPNLTFSTLTVSNMSPEDSSIYLCSVVDRSNTEAFFGQGTRLTVV.

This clone was detected a few times. The chain employs TRBV6-5 and TRBJ1-5; no reliable D call. Germline V lookup: CDR1 MNHEY, CDR2 SVGAGI. Trimming took 0 bases from V and 3 from J, leaving 3 bases between them. The CDR3 is made up of 13 amino acids. This chain's CDR3 is CASSYSFNQPQHF. DNA of the CDR3: TGTGCCAGCAGTTACTCCTTCAATCAGCCCCAGCATTTT.

V usage is TRBV27 and J usage is TRBJ2-3; D not resolved. Germline values: CDR1 MNHEY, CDR2 SMNVEV (reference sequence). V was clipped by 0 bases and J by 1 base, with 5 bases between them. The CDR3 has 14 residues. The CDR3 is CASSLSRGTDTQYF. The CDR3 bases are TGTGCCAGCAGTTTATCCCGAGGCACAGATACGCAGTATTTT.

The chain links TRBV18 to TRBJ2-6; perhaps TRBD1 as D (6 bases). From germline, CDR1 is KGHSH and CDR2 LQKENI. CDR3 length: 17 amino acids. V lost 2 bases to trimming and J lost 0 bases, with 11 bases between them. The CDR3, as DNA: TGTGCCAGCTCACCAGGACAGCTCCCCTCTGGGGCCAACGTCCTGACTTTC. Protein product: CASSPGQLPSGANVLTF. The entire variable domain, with the rest obtained from reference TRBV18 and TRBJ2-6, is as follows: NAGVMQNPRHLVRRRGQEARLRCSPMKGHSHVYWYRQLPEEGLKFMVYLQKENIIDESGMPKERFSAEFPKEGPSILRIQQVVRGDSAAYFCASSPGQLPSGANVLTFGAGSRLTVL.

This chain connects TRBV5-4 to TRBJ2-5, with 8 bases aligning to TRBD2. V lost 6 bases and J lost 4; bases outside the gene matches: 14. The CDR3 has 16 residues. CDR1 is SGHNT, CDR2 YYREEE, per germline (reference sequence). CDR3 region: CASKSGGAGEGETQYF. For the CDR3, the DNA is TGTGCCAGCAAGTCGGGCGGAGCGGGAGAGGGAGAGACCCAGTACTTC.

The chain couples TRBV27 to TRBJ2-7, with 9 bases that match TRBD1. The CDR3 runs to 14 residues. The junction had 3 bases not matched to a gene; V was cut back by 2 bases and J by 4 bases. Germline V CDR1 and CDR2: MNHEY, SMNVEV (reference sequence). The CDR3 protein is CASSLTGGIYEQYF. For the CDR3, the DNA is TGTGCCAGCAGTTTAACAGGGGGCATTTACGAGCAGTACTTC.

The V and J genes are TRBV7-8 and TRBJ2-5; 9 bases are shared with TRBD2. The CDR3 runs to 16 residues. Germline-derived CDR1 and CDR2 are SGHVS and FQNEAQ. Trimming at V came to 1 base and at J to 5 bases, leaving 8 bases not matched to a gene. The CDR3 DNA is TGTGCCAGCAGCTTAGAGGGGCGGGGGGGCACGGAGACCCAGTACTTC. Protein product: CASSLEGRGGTETQYF.

The chain is built from TRBV10-2 and TRBJ2-7, with TRBD2 as a possible D gene (5 bases). The CDR3 consists of 13 residues. Looked up from germline, CDR1 is WSHSY and CDR2 is SAAADI. V lost 1 base and J 6 bases, leaving 10 bases between the germline ends. CDR3 coding DNA: TGCGCCAGCAGTGAGTTCGAGGGTACCGAGCAGTACTTC. This gives the protein CASSEFEGTEQYF.

The chain carries TRBV9 and TRBJ2-5; 8 bases agree with TRBD2. V shed 2 bases and J 5 bases; nucleotides not matched to a gene: 8. The germline CDR1 and CDR2 sequences are SGDLS and YYNGEE. The length of the CDR3 is 15 residues. Here the CDR3 reads CASSVGGLVGETQYF. CDR3 in DNA: TGTGCCAGCAGCGTCGGGGGACTAGTCGGGGAGACCCAGTACTTC.

This clone was picked up a small number of times. The rearrangement joins TRBV9 to TRBJ1-2; a weak D match, TRBD1 (6 bases). Per the germline V gene, CDR1 is SGDLS and CDR2 is YYNGEE. The CDR3 totals 15 residues. The germline V and J ends were trimmed by 0 bases and 1 base, with 10 bases remaining between them. Here the CDR3 DNA reads TGTGCCAGCAGCGTAGACGGGGGGCTTAACTATGGCTACACCTTC. Translated: CASSVDGGLNYGYTF.

The gene calls are TRBV4-1 and TRBJ1-5, with unresolved D. Germline V gene lookup returns CDR1 MGHRA and CDR2 YSYEKL. The CDR3 loop spans 17 amino acids. The ends were cut back, 0 bases at V and 0 bases at J, with 12 bases in the middle. The CDR3 here is CASSQEGGFLSNQPQHF. The CDR3, as DNA: TGCGCCAGCAGCCAAGAGGGAGGCTTCCTTAGCAATCAGCCCCAGCATTTT.

This clone was detected a few times. The chain uses TRBV7-6 and TRBJ2-2; D ambiguous. Per germline, CDR1 SGHVS and CDR2 FNYEAQ. Trimming took 6 bases from V and 0 from J, leaving 8 bases between them. This CDR3 has 14 residues. In DNA form, the CDR3 reads TGTGCCAGCAGGGGCACCACGAACACCGGGGAGCTGTTTTTT. This gives the protein CASRGTTNTGELFF.

The V call is TRBV6-1, the J call TRBJ1-1, with a tentative D call TRBD1 (6 bases). Germline V gene sequence: CDR1 MNHNS, CDR2 SASEGT. CDR3 length: 14 amino acids. Trimming cost V 6 bases and J 0 bases, with 11 bases left between them. In nucleotides, the CDR3 is TGTGCCAGCAGCATCTACAGGGTGAACACTGAAGCTTTCTTT. It is translated as CASSIYRVNTEAFF.

This clone was seen only a few times. V is TRBV19 and J is TRBJ1-5; D unclear. CDR3 length: 15 residues. CDR1 LNHDA and CDR2 SQIVND come from the germline V gene (reference sequence). V lost 0 bases and J 4 bases, leaving 10 bases between the germline ends. CDR3 amino acids: CASSIDHGLNQPQHF. The CDR3 nucleotides are TGTGCCAGTAGTATAGATCATGGCCTGAATCAGCCCCAGCATTTT.